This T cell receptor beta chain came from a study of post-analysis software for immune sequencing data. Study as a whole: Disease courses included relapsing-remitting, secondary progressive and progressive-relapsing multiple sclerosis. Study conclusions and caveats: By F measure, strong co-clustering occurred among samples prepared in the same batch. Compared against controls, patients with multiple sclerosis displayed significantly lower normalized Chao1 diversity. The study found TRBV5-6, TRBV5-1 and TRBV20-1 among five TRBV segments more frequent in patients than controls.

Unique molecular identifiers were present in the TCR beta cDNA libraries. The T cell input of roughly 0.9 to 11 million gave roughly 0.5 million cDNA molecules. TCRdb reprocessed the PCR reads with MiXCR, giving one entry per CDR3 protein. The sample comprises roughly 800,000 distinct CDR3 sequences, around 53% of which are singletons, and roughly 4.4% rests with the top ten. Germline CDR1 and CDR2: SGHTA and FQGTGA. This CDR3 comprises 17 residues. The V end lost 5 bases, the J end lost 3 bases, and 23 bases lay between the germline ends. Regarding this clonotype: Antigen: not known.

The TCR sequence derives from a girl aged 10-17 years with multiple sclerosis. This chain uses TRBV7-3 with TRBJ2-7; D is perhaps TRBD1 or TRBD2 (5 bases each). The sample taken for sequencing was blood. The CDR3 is CASSRGNLGPVDYEQYF. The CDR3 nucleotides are TGTGCCAGCAGCCGAGGAAATCTGGGACCGGTGGACTACGAGCAGTACTTC.